The present TCR beta chain was sequenced within a study of T cell responses to AZD1222 COVID-19 vaccine. General study findings and limits: Receipt of two AZD1222 doses was followed by a rise in Spike-specific TCR breadth and depth.

V lost 3 bases to trimming and J lost 10 bases, with 9 bases between them. CDR1 is KGHDR, CDR2 SFDVKD, per germline. The CDR3 contains 11 residues. About this clone: Its antigen remains unidentified.

The method was immunoSEQ multiplex PCR; TCRdb's version includes in-frame clones alone and lacks a portion of them. This table has 60,000 to 70,000 clones, 82% appearing once. This receptor was obtained from an adult in good health. The material was peripheral blood, obtained on day 0 of AZD1222 vaccination. The chain uses TRBV24-1 and TRBJ2-7, with D tentatively TRBD2 (6 bases). CDR3 in amino acids: CATSDREKQYF. The CDR3 DNA sequence: TGTGCCACCAGTGATCGGGAGAAACAGTACTTC.